This TCR beta chain stems from a study of blood T cell repertoires in COVID-19. Study overall: T cells, B-cell-depleted T cells, or PBMCs provided the cDNA or gDNA that served as material.

The protocol was immunoSEQ multiplex PCR, while the TCRdb copy is restricted to in-frame clones and leaves out a portion. The repertoire holds about 220,000 clones, with less than 90% as singletons. The CDR3 covers 13 residues. Germline V gene data show CDR1 as MNHEY and CDR2 as SMNVEV (reference sequence). V lost 5 bases, J lost 7 bases, and 12 bases lay in between. The chain links TRBV27 to TRBJ2-1, with D unclear. This sequence was found in a man aged 40-49 years with active or convalescent COVID-19. Sequencing was carried out using peripheral blood. CDR3 loop: CASSRSDANEQFF. CDR3 in DNA: TGTGCCAGCAGTAGGAGTGATGCGAATGAGCAGTTCTTC.